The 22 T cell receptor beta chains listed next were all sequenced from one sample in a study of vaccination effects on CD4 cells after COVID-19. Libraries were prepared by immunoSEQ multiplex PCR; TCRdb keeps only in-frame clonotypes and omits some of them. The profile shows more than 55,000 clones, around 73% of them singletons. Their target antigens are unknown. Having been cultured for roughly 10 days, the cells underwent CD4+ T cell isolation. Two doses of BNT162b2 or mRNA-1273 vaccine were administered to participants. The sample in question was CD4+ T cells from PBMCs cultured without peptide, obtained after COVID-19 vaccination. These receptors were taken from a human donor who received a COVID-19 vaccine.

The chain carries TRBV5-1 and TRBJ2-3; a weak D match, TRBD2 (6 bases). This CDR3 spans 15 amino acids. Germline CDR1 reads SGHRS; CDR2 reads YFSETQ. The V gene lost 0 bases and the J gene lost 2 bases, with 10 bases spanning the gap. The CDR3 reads CASSLAGTPTDTQYF. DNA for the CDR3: TGCGCCAGCAGCTTGGCGGGGACTCCCACAGATACGCAGTATTTT.

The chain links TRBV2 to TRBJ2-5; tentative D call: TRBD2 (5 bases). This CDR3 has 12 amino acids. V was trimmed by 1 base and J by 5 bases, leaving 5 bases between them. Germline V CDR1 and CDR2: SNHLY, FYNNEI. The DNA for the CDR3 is TGTGCCAGCAGTGAAGGAGGGGAGACCCAGTACTTC. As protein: CASSEGGETQYF.

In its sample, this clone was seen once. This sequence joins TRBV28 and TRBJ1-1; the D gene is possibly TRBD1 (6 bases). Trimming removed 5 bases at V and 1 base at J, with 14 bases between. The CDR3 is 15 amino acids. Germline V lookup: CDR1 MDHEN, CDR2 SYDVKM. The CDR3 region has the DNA TGTGCCAGCAGTGGGGGGCAGGGACAGAACACTGAAGCTTTCTTT. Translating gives CASSGGQGQNTEAFF. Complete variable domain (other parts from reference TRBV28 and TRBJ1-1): DVKVTQSSRYLVKRTGEKVFLECVQDMDHENMFWYRQDPGLGLRLIYFSYDVKMKEKGDIPEGYSVSREKKERFSLILESASTNQTSMYLCASSGGQGQNTEAFFGQGTRLTVV.

The CDR3 protein is CASSVDGQGRMGNTIYF. The CDR3 DNA is TGTGCCAGCAGCGTCGACGGACAGGGTAGGATGGGAAACACCATATATTTT. This chain uses TRBV9 with TRBJ1-3; 8 bases are a match to TRBD1. Germline trimming cut 2 bases from V and 4 bases from J; bases unmatched to any gene: 11. CDR1 and CDR2 from the germline V gene are SGDLS and YYNGEE. CDR3 length equals 17 residues.

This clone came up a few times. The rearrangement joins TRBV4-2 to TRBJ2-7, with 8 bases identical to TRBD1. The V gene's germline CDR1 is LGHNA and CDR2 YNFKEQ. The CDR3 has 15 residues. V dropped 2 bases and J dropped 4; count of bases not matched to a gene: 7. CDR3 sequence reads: CASSQPGQDRYEQYF. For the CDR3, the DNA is TGTGCCAGCAGCCAACCGGGACAGGACAGATACGAGCAGTACTTC.

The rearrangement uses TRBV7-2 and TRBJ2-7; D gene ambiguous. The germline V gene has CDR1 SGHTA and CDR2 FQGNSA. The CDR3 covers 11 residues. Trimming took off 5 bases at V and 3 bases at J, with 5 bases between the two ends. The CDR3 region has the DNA TGTGCCAGCAGCCCGCACTACGAGCAGTACTTC. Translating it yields CASSPHYEQYF.

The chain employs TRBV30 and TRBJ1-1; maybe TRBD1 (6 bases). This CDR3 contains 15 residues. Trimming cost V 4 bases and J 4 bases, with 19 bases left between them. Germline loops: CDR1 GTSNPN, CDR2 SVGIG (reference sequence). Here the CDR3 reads CAWTSWGHVGTEAFF. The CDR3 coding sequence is TGTGCCTGGACTTCCTGGGGACACGTAGGCACTGAAGCTTTCTTT.

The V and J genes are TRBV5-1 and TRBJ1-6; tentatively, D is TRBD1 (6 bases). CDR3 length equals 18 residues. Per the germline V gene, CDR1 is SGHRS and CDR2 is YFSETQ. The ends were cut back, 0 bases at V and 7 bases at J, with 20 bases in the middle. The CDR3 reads CASSLGVGGGQTNSPLHF. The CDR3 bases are TGCGCCAGCAGCTTGGGGGTCGGGGGTGGACAGACGAATTCACCCCTCCACTTT. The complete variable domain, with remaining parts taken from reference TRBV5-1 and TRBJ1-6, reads KAGVTQTPRYLIKTRGQQVTLSCSPISGHRSVSWYQQTPGQGLQFLFEYFSETQRNKGNFPGRFSGRQFSNSRSEMNVSTLELGDSALYLCASSLGVGGGQTNSPLHFGNGTRLTVT.

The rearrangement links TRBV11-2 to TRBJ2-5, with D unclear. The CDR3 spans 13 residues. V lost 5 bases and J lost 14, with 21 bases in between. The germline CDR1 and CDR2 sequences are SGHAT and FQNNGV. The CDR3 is CASSQSPDLPSYF. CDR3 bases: TGTGCCAGCAGCCAAAGTCCCGACCTACCTTCTTACTTC.

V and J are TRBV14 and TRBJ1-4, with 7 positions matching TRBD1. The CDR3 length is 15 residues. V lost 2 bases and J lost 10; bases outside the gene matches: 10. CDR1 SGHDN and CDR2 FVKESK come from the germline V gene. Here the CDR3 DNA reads TGTGCCAGCAGCCAAACCCGACAGGGATCTGCAAAACTGTTTTTT. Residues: CASSQTRQGSAKLFF.

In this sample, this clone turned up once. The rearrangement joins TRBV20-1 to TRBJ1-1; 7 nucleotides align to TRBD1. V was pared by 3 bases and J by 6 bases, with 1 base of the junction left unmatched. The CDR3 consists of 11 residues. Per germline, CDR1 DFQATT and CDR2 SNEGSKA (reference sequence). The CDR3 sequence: CSARDRPEAFF. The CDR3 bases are TGCAGTGCTAGGGACAGGCCTGAAGCTTTCTTT.

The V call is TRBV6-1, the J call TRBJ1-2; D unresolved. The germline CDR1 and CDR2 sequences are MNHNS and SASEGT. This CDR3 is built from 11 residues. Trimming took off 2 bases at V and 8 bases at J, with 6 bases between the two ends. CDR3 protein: CASSESEGYTF. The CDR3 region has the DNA TGTGCCAGCAGTGAATCTGAAGGCTACACCTTC.

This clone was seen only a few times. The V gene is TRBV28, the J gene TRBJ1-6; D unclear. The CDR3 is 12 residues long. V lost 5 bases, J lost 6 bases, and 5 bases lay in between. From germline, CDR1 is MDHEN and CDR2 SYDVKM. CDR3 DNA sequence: TGTGCCAGCAGTCCTCGTAATTCACCCCTCCACTTT. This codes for CASSPRNSPLHF.

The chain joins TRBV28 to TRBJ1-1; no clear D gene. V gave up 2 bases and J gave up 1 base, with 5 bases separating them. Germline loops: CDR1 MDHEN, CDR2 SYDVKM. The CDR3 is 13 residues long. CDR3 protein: CASSLVGNTEAFF. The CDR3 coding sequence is TGTGCCAGCAGTTTAGTCGGGAACACTGAAGCTTTCTTT. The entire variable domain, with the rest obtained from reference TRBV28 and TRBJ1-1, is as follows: DVKVTQSSRYLVKRTGEKVFLECVQDMDHENMFWYRQDPGLGLRLIYFSYDVKMKEKGDIPEGYSVSREKKERFSLILESASTNQTSMYLCASSLVGNTEAFFGQGTRLTVV.

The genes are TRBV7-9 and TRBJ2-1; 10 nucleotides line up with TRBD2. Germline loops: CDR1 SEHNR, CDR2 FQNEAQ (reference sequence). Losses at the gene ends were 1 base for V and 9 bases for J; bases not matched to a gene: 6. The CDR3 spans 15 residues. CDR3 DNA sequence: TGTGCCAGCAGCTTAGAGTCTAGCGGGAGAAGTGAGCAGTTCTTC. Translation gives CASSLESSGRSEQFF.

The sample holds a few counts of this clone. The CDR3 loop reads CASSARTGEQYF. The CDR3 nucleotides are TGTGCCAGCAGCGCCCGGACAGGAGAGCAGTACTTC. The J gene is TRBJ2-7, the V gene TRBV13; 7 bases line up with TRBD1. Unmatched junction bases numbered 5, after V lost 5 bases and J lost 7 bases. The CDR3 contains 12 residues. CDR1 PRHDT and CDR2 FYEKMQ come from the germline V gene (reference sequence). The whole variable domain, filled in from reference TRBV13 and TRBJ2-7, reads AAGVIQSPRHLIKEKRETATLKCYPIPRHDTVYWYQQGPGQDPQFLISFYEKMQSDKGSIPDRFSAQQFSDYHSELNMSSLELGDSALYFCASSARTGEQYFGPGTRLTVT.

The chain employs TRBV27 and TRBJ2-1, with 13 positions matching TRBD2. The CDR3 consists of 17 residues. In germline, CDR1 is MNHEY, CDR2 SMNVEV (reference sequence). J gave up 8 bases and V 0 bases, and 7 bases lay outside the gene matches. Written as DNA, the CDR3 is TGTGCCAGCAGTTTATCGAGGACTAGCGGGAGACGCTATGAGCAGTTCTTC. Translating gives CASSLSRTSGRRYEQFF.

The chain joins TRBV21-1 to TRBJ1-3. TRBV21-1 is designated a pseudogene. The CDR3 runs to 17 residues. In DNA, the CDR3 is TGTGCCAGCAGCAAAGCGCTTCCCCAGCTCTCTGGAAACACCATATATTTT. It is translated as CASSKALPQLSGNTIYF.

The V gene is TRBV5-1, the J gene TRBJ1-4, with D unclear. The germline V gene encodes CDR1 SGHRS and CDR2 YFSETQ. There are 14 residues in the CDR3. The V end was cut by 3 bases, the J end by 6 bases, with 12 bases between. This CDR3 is CASSSDGSYEKLFF. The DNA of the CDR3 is TGCGCCAGCAGCTCGGATGGGAGTTATGAAAAACTGTTTTTT.

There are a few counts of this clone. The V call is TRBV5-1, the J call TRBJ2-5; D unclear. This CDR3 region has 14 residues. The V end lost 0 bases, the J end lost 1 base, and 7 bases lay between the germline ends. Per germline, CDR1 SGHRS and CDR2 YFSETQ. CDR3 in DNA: TGCGCCAGCAGCTTGGGGGCGGCCCAAGAGACCCAGTACTTC. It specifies CASSLGAAQETQYF.

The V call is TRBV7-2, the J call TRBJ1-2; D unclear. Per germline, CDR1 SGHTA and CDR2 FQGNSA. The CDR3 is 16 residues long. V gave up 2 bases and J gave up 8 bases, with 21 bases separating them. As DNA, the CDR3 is TGTGCCAGCAGCTTAAGGTTTTATGGAGGAGACGGGGGCTACACCTTC. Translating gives CASSLRFYGGDGGYTF. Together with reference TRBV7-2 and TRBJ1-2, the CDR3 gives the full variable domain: GAGVSQSPSNKVTEKGKDVELRCDPISGHTALYWYRQSLGQGLEFLIYFQGNSAPDKSGLPSDRFSAERTGGSVSTLTIQRTQQEDSAVYLCASSLRFYGGDGGYTFGSGTRLTVV.

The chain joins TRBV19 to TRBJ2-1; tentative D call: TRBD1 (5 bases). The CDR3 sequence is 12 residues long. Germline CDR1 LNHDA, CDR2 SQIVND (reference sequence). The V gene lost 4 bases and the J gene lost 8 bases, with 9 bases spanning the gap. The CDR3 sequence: CASSRGRDEQFF. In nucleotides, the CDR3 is TGTGCCAGTAGTAGGGGCCGGGATGAGCAGTTCTTC.